The rows below give T cell receptor beta chains drawn from one sample of a study of blood T cell repertoires in COVID-19. Repertoires were generated with immunoSEQ multiplex PCR, while TCRdb's copy carries only in-frame clones and drops some. The sample carries 200,000 to 250,000 clones, about 80% recorded once. The sample was peripheral blood. The receptor set was obtained from a woman aged 45 to 65 with acute or convalescent COVID-19. Each CDR3 is given with its conserved first and last residue. A D gene is named only where the DNA matches it firmly. Clone size appears in some rows only: once, few, many, or a class for an expanded clone.

TRBD1,TRBV5-1,TRBJ2-5,NA,TGCGCCAGCAGGGGGACAGCAGACCAAGAGACCCAGTACTTC,CASRGTADQETQYF
NA,TRBV2,TRBJ1-2,NA,TGTGCCAGCAGAGACAGATCAGCTAACTATGGCTACACCTTC,CASRDRSANYGYTF
TRBD1,TRBV5-1,TRBJ2-3,NA,TGCGCCAGCAGCCCCCTGGGGGACAGGCACACAGATACGCAGTATTTT,CASSPLGDRHTDTQYF
TRBD1,TRBV12-3/TRBV12-4,TRBJ1-2,NA,TGTGCCAGCAGCAGGGACAGGGGTGTCGGCTACACCTTC,CASSRDRGVGYTF
NA,TRBV30,TRBJ1-6,once,TGTGCCTGGAATCAAGGGGGTTGGAATTCACCCCTCCACTTT,CAWNQGGWNSPLHF
NA,TRBV18,TRBJ1-1,NA,TGTGCCAGCTCACAGTCGGTTGACACTGAAGCTTTCTTT,CASSQSVDTEAFF
NA,TRBV9,TRBJ2-7,NA,TGTGCCAGCAGCGTAGGGGACACGGGTTACGAGCAGTACTTC,CASSVGDTGYEQYF
NA,TRBV30,TRBJ1-1,once,TGTGCCTGGAGCAAAACCCGGGAGGTCGCTTTCTTT,CAWSKTREVAFF
TRBD1,TRBV11-2,TRBJ1-3,once,TGTGCCAGCAGCCAGGACAGGGACTCCGTCGACACCATATATTTT,CASSQDRDSVDTIYF
TRBD1,TRBV6-5,TRBJ1-6,NA,TGTGCCAGCAGTAGGGGACAGGGGCCACCCCTCCACTTT,CASSRGQGPPLHF
NA,TRBV20-1,TRBJ2-7,NA,TGCAGTGCTAGGGACATACGAGAGCAGTACTTC,CSARDIREQYF
TRBD2,TRBV5-1,TRBJ2-3,NA,TGCGCCAGCAGCTACCTAGCGGGATCTAGCACAGATACGCAGTATTTT,CASSYLAGSSTDTQYF
TRBD1,TRBV2,TRBJ2-1,NA,TGTGCCAGCAGTGGAGGGACAGGGGGGTACAATGAGCAGTTCTTC,CASSGGTGGYNEQFF
TRBD1,TRBV2,TRBJ1-4,NA,TGTGCCAGCAGTGAAACTCGGACAGGGGGGGAAAAACTGTTTTTT,CASSETRTGGEKLFF
TRBD2,TRBV7-2,TRBJ2-2,few,TGTGCCAGCAGCTTAGCGGCCCCTAGCGGGGGCACCGGGGAGCTGTTTTTT,CASSLAAPSGGTGELFF
NA,TRBV28,TRBJ1-2,NA,TGTGCCAGCAGTTCCGGGGGGAACAACTATGGCTACACCTTC,CASSSGGNNYGYTF
NA,TRBV28,TRBJ1-5,many,TGTGCCAGCGGCAGCGAATATAGCAATCAGCCCCAGCATTTT,CASGSEYSNQPQHF
NA,TRBV5-6,TRBJ1-2,few,TGTGCCAGCAGCTTTAACAGGGATGGCTACACCTTC,CASSFNRDGYTF